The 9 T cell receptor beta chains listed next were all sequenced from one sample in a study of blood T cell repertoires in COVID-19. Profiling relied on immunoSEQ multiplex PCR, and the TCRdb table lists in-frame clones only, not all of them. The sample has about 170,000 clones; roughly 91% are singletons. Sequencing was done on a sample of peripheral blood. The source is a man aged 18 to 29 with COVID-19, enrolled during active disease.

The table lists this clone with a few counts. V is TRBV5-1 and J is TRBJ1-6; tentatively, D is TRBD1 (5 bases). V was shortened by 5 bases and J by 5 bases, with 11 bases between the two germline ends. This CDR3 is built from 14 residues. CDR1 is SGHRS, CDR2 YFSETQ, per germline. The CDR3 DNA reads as TGCGCCAGCAGGAAGCAGGGTGATAATTCACCCCTCCACTTT. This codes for CASRKQGDNSPLHF.

The CDR3 protein is CASSSSRQGQSTDTQYF. DNA for the CDR3: TGTGCCAGCAGTTCCTCCCGACAGGGTCAATCAACAGATACGCAGTATTTT. This chain uses TRBV28 with TRBJ2-3, with TRBD1 identical over 7 bases. The CDR3 covers 17 residues. The germline gives CDR1 MDHEN, CDR2 SYDVKM. Unmatched junction bases numbered 13, after V lost 4 bases and J lost 3 bases.

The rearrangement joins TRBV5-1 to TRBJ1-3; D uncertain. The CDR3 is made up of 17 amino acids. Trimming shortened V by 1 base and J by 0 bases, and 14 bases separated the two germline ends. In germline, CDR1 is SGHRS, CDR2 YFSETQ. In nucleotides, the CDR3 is TGCGCCAGCAGCTTGTCTTTACCGGGGTCCTCTGGAAACACCATATATTTT. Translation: CASSLSLPGSSGNTIYF.

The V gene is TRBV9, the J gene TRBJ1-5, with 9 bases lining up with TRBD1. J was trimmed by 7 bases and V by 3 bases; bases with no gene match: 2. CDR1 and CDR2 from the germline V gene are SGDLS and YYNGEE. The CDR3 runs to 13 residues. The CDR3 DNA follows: TGTGCCAGCAGCGCGACAGGGGGGCAGCCCCAGCATTTT. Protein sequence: CASSATGGQPQHF.

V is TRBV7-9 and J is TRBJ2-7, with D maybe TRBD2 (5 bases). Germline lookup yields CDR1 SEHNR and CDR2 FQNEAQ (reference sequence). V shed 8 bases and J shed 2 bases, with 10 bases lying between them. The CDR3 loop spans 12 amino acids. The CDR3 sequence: CASVKGAYEQYF. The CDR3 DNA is TGTGCCAGCGTGAAGGGAGCCTACGAGCAGTACTTC.

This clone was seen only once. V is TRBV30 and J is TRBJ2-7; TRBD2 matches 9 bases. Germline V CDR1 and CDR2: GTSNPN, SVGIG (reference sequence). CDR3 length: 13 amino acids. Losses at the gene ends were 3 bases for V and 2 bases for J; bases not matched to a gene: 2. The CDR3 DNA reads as TGTGCCTGGAGGATAGCGGGGGCCTACGAGCAGTACTTC. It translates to CAWRIAGAYEQYF.

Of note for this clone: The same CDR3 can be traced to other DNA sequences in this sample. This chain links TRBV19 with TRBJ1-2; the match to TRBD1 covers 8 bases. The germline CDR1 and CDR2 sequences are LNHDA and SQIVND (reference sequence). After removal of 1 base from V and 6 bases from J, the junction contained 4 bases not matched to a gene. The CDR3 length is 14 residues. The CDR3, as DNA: TGTGCCAGTAGTATAGGTGGACAGGGTAATGGCTACACCTTC. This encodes CASSIGGQGNGYTF.

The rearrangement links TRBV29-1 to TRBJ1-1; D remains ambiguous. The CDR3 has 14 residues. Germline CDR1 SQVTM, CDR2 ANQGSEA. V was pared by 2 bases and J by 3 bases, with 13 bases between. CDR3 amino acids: CSVENRGMDTEAFF. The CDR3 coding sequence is TGCAGCGTTGAAAATCGGGGTATGGACACTGAAGCTTTCTTT.

CDR3 protein: CASSLMGQGKNEQFF. CDR3 DNA: TGTGCCAGCAGTTTAATGGGACAGGGGAAGAATGAGCAGTTCTTC. This sequence joins TRBV27 and TRBJ2-1; 10 nucleotides align to TRBD1. The length of the CDR3 is 15 residues. The J segment lost 7 bases and the V segment lost 2 bases, leaving 5 bases of the junction unmatched. Germline V gives CDR1 MNHEY, CDR2 SMNVEV (reference sequence).